This T cell receptor (beta chain) is from a study of T cell changes during pregnancy in multiple sclerosis. This clone appeared a single time. V was clipped by 1 base and J by 6 bases; unmatched bases: 3. Germline CDR1 is SEHNR and CDR2 is FQNEAQ (reference sequence). The CDR3 is 15 residues long. The repertoire was sequenced with immunoSEQ multiplex PCR; TCRdb's copy has only in-frame clones and lacks some. The sample lists just under 95,000 clones, around 94% occurring once. This clonotype was sampled from a female donor with multiple sclerosis, enrolled in a pregnancy study. V gene TRBV7-9 combines with J gene TRBJ1-1; 12 bases fit TRBD1. Here the sequenced sample was peripheral blood, taken in the first trimester of pregnancy. The CDR3 region has the DNA TGTGCCAGCAGCTTAGAGGGACAGGGGGCTTCTGAAGCTTTCTTT. Its protein is CASSLEGQGASEAFF.